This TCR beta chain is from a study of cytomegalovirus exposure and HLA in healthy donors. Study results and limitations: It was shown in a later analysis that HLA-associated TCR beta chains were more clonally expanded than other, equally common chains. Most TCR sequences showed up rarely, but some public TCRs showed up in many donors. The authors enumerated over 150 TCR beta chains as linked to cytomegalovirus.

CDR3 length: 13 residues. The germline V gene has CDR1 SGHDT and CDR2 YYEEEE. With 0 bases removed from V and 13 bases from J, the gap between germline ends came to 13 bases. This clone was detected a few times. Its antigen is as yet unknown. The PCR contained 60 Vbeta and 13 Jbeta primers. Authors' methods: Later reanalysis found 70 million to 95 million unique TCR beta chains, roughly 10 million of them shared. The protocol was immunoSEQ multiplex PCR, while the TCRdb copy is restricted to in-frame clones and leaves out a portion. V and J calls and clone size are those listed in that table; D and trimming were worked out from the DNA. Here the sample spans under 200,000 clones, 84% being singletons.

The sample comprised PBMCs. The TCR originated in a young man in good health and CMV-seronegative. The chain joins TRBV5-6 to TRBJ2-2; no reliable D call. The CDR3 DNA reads TGTGCCAGCAGCTTGGTTGCGAGCCGGAGGCTGTTTTTT. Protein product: CASSLVASRRLFF. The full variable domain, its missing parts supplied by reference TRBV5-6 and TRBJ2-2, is DAGVTQSPTHLIKTRGQQVTLRCSPKSGHDTVSWYQQALGQGPQFIFQYYEEEERQRGNFPDRFSGHQFPNYSSELNVNALLLGDSALYLCASSLVASRRLFFGEGSRLTVL.